Listed below are T cell receptor beta chains from one sample, sequenced in a study of T cell repertoires in cytomegalovirus infection. TCRdb itself ran the reads through MiXCR, one entry per CDR3 protein. The sample holds about 700,000 distinct CDR3 sequences, around a third seen once. What these receptors recognize is not known. The source was cultured PBMCs, collected from culture after CMV antigen stimulation. These receptors all stem from a human donor in good health (CMV status not recorded). Some clones in this sample may be carry-over from other donors' samples. Each CDR3 is given with its conserved first and last residue. The D gene is left open where the match is weak. Clone size, where shown, is once, few, many, or a class for clones that have expanded.

d_gene,v_gene,j_gene,abundance,CDR3aa,CDR3nt
NA,TRBV12-3/TRBV12-4,TRBJ1-5,NA,CASSLRLHQPQHF,TGTGCCAGCAGTCTCCGGCTACACCAGCCCCAGCATTTT
NA,TRBV7-8,TRBJ1-4,few,CASSSFRAGGEKLFF,TGTGCCAGCAGCTCCTTTCGGGCCGGGGGTGAAAAACTGTTTTTT
NA,TRBV2,TRBJ1-1,NA,CASATWGNTEAFF,TGTGCCAGCGCCACATGGGGTAACACTGAAGCTTTCTTT
NA,TRBV6-8,TRBJ2-7,NA,CASRRQSASLEQYF,TGTGCCAGCAGACGACAGTCCGCGAGTCTCGAGCAGTACTTC
NA,TRBV6-1,TRBJ1-5,few,CASSAGGFNQPQHF,TGTGCCAGCAGTGCTGGGGGATTCAATCAGCCCCAGCATTTT
TRBD1,TRBV7-2,TRBJ2-7,many,CASSRTPGTGAYEQYF,TGTGCCAGCAGCCGCACCCCCGGGACAGGGGCCTACGAGCAGTACTTC
NA,TRBV7-2,TRBJ2-7,many,CASSLQGYEQYF,TGTGCCAGCAGCTTACAGGGCTACGAGCAGTACTTC
NA,TRBV7-6,TRBJ2-1,few,CASSLVERNEQFF,TGTGCCAGCAGCTTAGTTGAGCGTAATGAGCAGTTCTTC
TRBD2,TRBV4-1,TRBJ2-4,few,CASSQGIAGGTNIQYF,TGCGCCAGCAGCCAGGGTATAGCCGGGGGGACAAACATTCAGTACTTC
NA,TRBV6-5,TRBJ1-3,NA,CASRPDGGNTIYF,TGTGCCAGCAGACCGGACGGAGGAAACACCATATATTTT
NA,TRBV6-2/TRBV6-3,TRBJ2-5,few,CASRRGLLASGQETQYF,TGTGCCAGCAGACGAGGACTCCTAGCATCCGGCCAAGAGACCCAGTACTTC
NA,TRBV5-1,TRBJ2-2,NA,CASSSQGRYTGELFF,TGCGCCAGCAGCTCACAGGGGAGGTACACCGGGGAGCTGTTTTTT
NA,TRBV6-1,TRBJ2-7,NA,CASSARDDYEQYF,TGTGCCAGCAGTGCAAGGGACGACTACGAGCAGTACTTC
NA,TRBV6-2/TRBV6-3,TRBJ2-5,NA,CASSYDPGWETQYF,TGTGCCAGCAGTTACGACCCCGGATGGGAGACCCAGTACTTC
TRBD2,TRBV11-2,TRBJ2-1,NA,CASSSTGGGVFNEQFF,TGTGCCAGCAGCTCGACGGGAGGAGGGGTCTTCAATGAGCAGTTCTTC
TRBD2,TRBV7-2,TRBJ2-1,few,CASSLTSGRHNEQFF,TGTGCCAGCAGCTTGACTAGCGGTAGGCACAATGAGCAGTTCTTC